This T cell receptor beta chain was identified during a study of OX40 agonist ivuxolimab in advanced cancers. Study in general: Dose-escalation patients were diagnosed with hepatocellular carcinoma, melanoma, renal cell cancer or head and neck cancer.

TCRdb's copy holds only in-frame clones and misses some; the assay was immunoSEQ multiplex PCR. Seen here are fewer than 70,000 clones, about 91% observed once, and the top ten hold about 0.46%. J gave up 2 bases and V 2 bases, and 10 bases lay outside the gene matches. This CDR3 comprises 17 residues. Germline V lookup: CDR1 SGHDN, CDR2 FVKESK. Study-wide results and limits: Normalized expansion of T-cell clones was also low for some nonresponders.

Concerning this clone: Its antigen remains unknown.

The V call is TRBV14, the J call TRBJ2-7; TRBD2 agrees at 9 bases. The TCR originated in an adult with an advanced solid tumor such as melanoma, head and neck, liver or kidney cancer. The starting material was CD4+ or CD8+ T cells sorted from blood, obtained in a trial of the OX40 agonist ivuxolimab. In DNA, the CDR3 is TGTGCCAGCAGCCAAAACCTGGGACTAGCCGCGACCTACGAGCAGTACTTC. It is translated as CASSQNLGLAATYEQYF.